This TCR beta chain was captured in a study of blood T cell repertoires in COVID-19. Turning to the study itself: Samples taken during acute and convalescent COVID-19 were collected in the United States, Italy and Spain.

The junction had 4 bases not matched to a gene; V was cut back by 1 base and J by 6 bases. Germline loops: CDR1 SGHRS, CDR2 YFSETQ. The CDR3 has 16 residues. Using immunoSEQ multiplex PCR, the repertoire was profiled, and TCRdb retains in-frame clones only, with some absent. The table shows approximately 170,000 clones, with 70% to 85% occurring only once. The chain uses TRBV5-1 and TRBJ1-6; 10 bases fit TRBD1. The TCR originated in a woman aged 50 to 60 with acute or convalescent COVID-19. What was sequenced was peripheral blood. CDR3 protein: CASSLMDRGSNSPLHF. The CDR3 nucleotides read TGCGCCAGCAGCTTGATGGACAGGGGGTCTAATTCACCCCTCCACTTT.